This T cell receptor beta chain was identified in a study of neoadjuvant nivolumab and ipilimumab in lung cancer. Study-wide results and caveats: Pathologic regression was not significantly tied to TCR clonality.

The assay was immunoSEQ multiplex PCR, and TCRdb's table has in-frame clones only and misses some. The sample has some 37,000 clones, roughly 87% seen once. As regards this clone: The antigen is not known.

The CDR3 spans 13 residues. Germline V gene lookup returns CDR1 SGHNT and CDR2 YYREEE (reference sequence). Trimming removed 2 bases at V and 5 bases at J, with 7 bases between. The sequenced sample was peripheral blood, obtained before neoadjuvant nivolumab, alone or with ipilimumab. This rearrangement joins TRBV5-4 to TRBJ2-2; D is possibly TRBD1 (5 bases). The source of this sequence is an adult with non-small cell lung cancer. The CDR3 is CASSFKGTGELFF. For the CDR3, the DNA is TGTGCCAGCAGCTTTAAGGGGACCGGGGAGCTGTTTTTT.